Shown below are 16 T cell receptor beta chains from a single sample sequenced in a study of control samples from healthy donors and cancer patients. The method was immunoSEQ multiplex PCR; TCRdb's version includes in-frame clones alone and lacks a portion of them. The profile shows hundreds of thousands of clones, 80% to 95% of them singletons. Material: PBMCs. These receptors originate from a man in his forties with head and neck cancer.

The chain combines TRBV7-3 with TRBJ1-1; D is uncertain. There are 14 residues in the CDR3. CDR1 and CDR2 (germline): SGHTA, FQGTGA. V gave up 1 base and J gave up 5 bases, with 11 bases separating them. CDR3 residues: CASSLSRVGTEAFF. The CDR3 region has the DNA TGTGCCAGCAGCTTAAGTAGGGTCGGAACTGAAGCTTTCTTT.

CDR3 nucleotide sequence: TGTGCCAGCAGTTTATCTGGTGAATCTGGGGCCAACGTCCTGACTTTC. Translated, it gives CASSLSGESGANVLTF. V gene TRBV27 combines with J gene TRBJ2-6, with D unclear. Germline values: CDR1 MNHEY, CDR2 SMNVEV (reference sequence). There are 16 residues in the CDR3. Trimming cost V 0 bases and J 1 base, with 7 bases left between them.

The gene calls are TRBV7-2 and TRBJ2-7, with no clear D. This CDR3 has 12 amino acids. Germline V CDR1 and CDR2: SGHTA, FQGNSA. Trimming took 5 bases from V and 0 from J, leaving 5 bases between them. The CDR3 DNA reads TGTGCCAGCAGCCTATACTCCTACGAGCAGTACTTC. The encoded protein is CASSLYSYEQYF. The full variable domain, with the rest looked up from reference TRBV7-2 and TRBJ2-7, is GAGVSQSPSNKVTEKGKDVELRCDPISGHTALYWYRQSLGQGLEFLIYFQGNSAPDKSGLPSDRFSAERTGGSVSTLTIQRTQQEDSAVYLCASSLYSYEQYFGPGTRLTVT.

This chain connects TRBV19 to TRBJ1-3; D is undetermined. The germline CDR1 and CDR2 sequences are LNHDA and SQIVND (reference sequence). This CDR3 is 13 amino acids long. V lost 10 bases and J 0 bases, leaving 10 bases between the germline ends. Written as DNA, the CDR3 is TGTGCCACCAGACGGAGCTCTGGAAACACCATATATTTT. Protein: CATRRSSGNTIYF.

The chain combines TRBV18 with TRBJ2-7; a possible D gene is TRBD2 (6 bases). The CDR3 contains 13 residues. Germline CDR1 and CDR2: KGHSH and LQKENI. V was clipped by 4 bases and J by 7 bases, with 14 bases between them. Here the CDR3 DNA reads TGTGCCAGCTCACTGGAGACCGGGACTGAGCAGTACTTC. Amino acids: CASSLETGTEQYF.

The V and J genes are TRBV6-2 or TRBV6-3 and TRBJ1-1; perhaps TRBD1 as D (5 bases). CDR1 MNHEY and CDR2 SVGEGT come from the germline V gene. V was shortened by 5 bases and J by 5 bases, with 6 bases between the two germline ends. The CDR3 has 11 residues. The CDR3 here is CASSQGTEAFF. The CDR3 DNA follows: TGTGCCAGCAGTCAGGGAACTGAAGCTTTCTTT.

This clone was detected once. The chain couples TRBV20-1 to TRBJ2-7; D is uncertain. The CDR3 runs to 11 residues. CDR1 DFQATT and CDR2 SNEGSKA come from the germline V gene (reference sequence). Trimming took 3 bases from V and 7 from J, leaving 10 bases between them. The CDR3 region has the DNA TGCAGTGCTAGCCCCGCAGAAGAGCAGTACTTC. It is translated as CSASPAEEQYF.

This chain's CDR3 is CAWSKGVDNSPLHF. DNA for the CDR3: TGTGCCTGGAGTAAGGGGGTTGATAATTCACCCCTCCACTTT. The rearrangement uses TRBV30 and TRBJ1-6; possibly TRBD1 for D (6 bases). The germline V gene encodes CDR1 GTSNPN and CDR2 SVGIG (reference sequence). The length of the CDR3 is 14 residues. The V end was cut by 2 bases, the J end by 5 bases, with 10 bases between.

The CDR3, as DNA: TGTGCCAGCAGCAACGGACTAGCGGGAGGTCCGGGGACCCAGTACTTC. It encodes CASSNGLAGGPGTQYF. The chain combines TRBV3-1 (or the pseudogene TRBV3-2) with TRBJ2-5; 14 nucleotides agree with TRBD2. The V gene end was trimmed by 5 bases and the J gene end by 7 bases; junction bases not matched to a gene: 9. Germline loops: CDR1 LGHDT, CDR2 YNNKEL (reference sequence). The CDR3 contains 16 residues.

This chain links TRBV15 with TRBJ2-7; perhaps TRBD2 as D (7 bases). Germline values: CDR1 LNHNV, CDR2 YYDKDF (reference sequence). There are 15 residues in the CDR3. The germline V and J ends were trimmed by 6 bases and 1 base, with 16 bases remaining between them. CDR3 DNA sequence: TGTGCCACCAGGGGCGGGGGCGGACAGTCCTACGAGCAGTACTTC. Translated: CATRGGGGQSYEQYF.

The chain joins TRBV6-6 to TRBJ1-2, with 10 positions matching TRBD1. With 8 bases clipped from V and 7 bases from J, the junction kept 13 bases outside the gene matches. Germline V CDR1 and CDR2: MNHNY, SVGAGI (reference sequence). The CDR3 extends over 15 amino acids. The CDR3 here is CASGTGTGVSGGYTF. CDR3 sequence (DNA): TGTGCCAGCGGGACCGGGACAGGGGTTTCTGGTGGCTACACCTTC.

The chain uses TRBV4-1 and TRBJ1-1, with D maybe TRBD1 (5 bases). This CDR3 contains 14 residues. Germline loops: CDR1 MGHRA, CDR2 YSYEKL. V lost 0 bases and J lost 4, with 9 bases in between. CDR3 residues: CASSQDLRGTEAFF. Here the CDR3 DNA reads TGCGCCAGCAGCCAAGATCTGAGGGGCACTGAAGCTTTCTTT.

The chain joins TRBV30 to TRBJ2-4, with 9 nucleotides matching TRBD2. This CDR3 has 13 residues. With V trimmed by 5 bases and J by 9 bases, 8 bases remained unmatched. CDR1 and CDR2 (germline): GTSNPN, SVGIG (reference sequence). The CDR3 region is CAWCGREGGIQYF. The CDR3 nucleotides read TGTGCCTGGTGTGGGCGGGAGGGAGGCATTCAGTACTTC.

V is TRBV5-5 and J is TRBJ2-2, with a tentative D call TRBD2 (6 bases). The CDR3 has 16 amino acids. Per the germline V gene, CDR1 is SGHKS and CDR2 is YYEKEE (reference sequence). V gave up 0 bases and J gave up 4 bases, with 13 bases separating them. In DNA form, the CDR3 reads TGTGCCAGCAGCTTGGTTCGGGGGAGCTCCACCGGGGAGCTGTTTTTT. It codes for CASSLVRGSSTGELFF. Supplemented by reference TRBV5-5 and TRBJ2-2, the full variable domain reads DAGVTQSPTHLIKTRGQQVTLRCSPISGHKSVSWYQQVLGQGPQFIFQYYEKEERGRGNFPDRFSARQFPNYSSELNVNALLLGDSALYLCASSLVRGSSTGELFFGEGSRLTVL.

V is TRBV30 and J is TRBJ1-2, with D tentatively TRBD1 (6 bases). The CDR3 extends over 14 amino acids. The germline V gene has CDR1 GTSNPN and CDR2 SVGIG (reference sequence). V was cut by 3 bases and J by 4 bases, with 15 bases left in between. CDR3 residues: CAWRSPRGTYGYTF. CDR3 nucleotides: TGTGCCTGGAGGAGTCCCAGGGGAACCTATGGCTACACCTTC.

The V call is TRBV5-5, the J call TRBJ2-7; 8 bases match TRBD1. Germline trimming cut 0 bases from V and 1 base from J; bases unmatched to any gene: 3. The length of the CDR3 is 15 residues. Per the germline V gene, CDR1 is SGHKS and CDR2 is YYEKEE (reference sequence). The CDR3 DNA is TGTGCCAGCAGCTTGGCGGGGACAGGATCCTACGAGCAGTACTTC. Its protein is CASSLAGTGSYEQYF.